These 28 T cell receptor beta chains share one sample of origin, sequenced in a study of OX40 agonist ivuxolimab in advanced cancers. Produced via immunoSEQ multiplex PCR; TCRdb's table is partial and in-frame only. The table has about 140,000 clones, about nine tenths seen once; the top ten hold roughly 1.1%. This sample comprised CD4+ or CD8+ T cells sorted from blood, obtained in a trial of the OX40 agonist ivuxolimab. The receptors come from an adult with an advanced solid tumor such as melanoma, head and neck, liver or kidney cancer.

This rearrangement joins TRBV4-3 to TRBJ2-7; 13 nucleotides line up with TRBD2. The CDR3 extends over 14 amino acids. Looked up from germline, CDR1 is LGHNA and CDR2 is YSLEER. The trim removed 4 bases at V and 5 bases at J, leaving 2 bases unmatched. The CDR3 DNA sequence: TGCGCCAGCAGCCTACTAGCGGGAGGGGACGAGCAGTACTTC. Protein: CASSLLAGGDEQYF.

The chain is built from TRBV5-1 and TRBJ1-1, with 9 nucleotides matching TRBD1. This CDR3 has 12 amino acids. CDR1 and CDR2 from the germline V gene are SGHRS and YFSETQ. V dropped 9 bases and J dropped 7; count of bases not matched to a gene: 7. The chain's CDR3 is CATRTGEGEAFF. In DNA form, the CDR3 reads TGCGCCACCCGGACAGGGGAGGGTGAAGCTTTCTTT.

The chain links TRBV6-1 to TRBJ2-2, with 7 bases lining up with TRBD1. Germline assignment: CDR1 MNHNS and CDR2 SASEGT. The CDR3 loop spans 16 amino acids. With V trimmed by 4 bases and J by 5 bases, 10 bases remained unmatched. For the CDR3, the DNA is TGTGCCAGCAGTGTTCATATTTACAGGGGTACCGGGGAGCTGTTTTTT. Residues: CASSVHIYRGTGELFF.

The CDR3 DNA reads TGTGCCAGCAGCCAAATCCTCACAGATACGCAGTATTTT. Its protein product is CASSQILTDTQYF. V usage is TRBV5-4 and J usage is TRBJ2-3, with no clear D. The germline CDR1 and CDR2 sequences are SGHNT and YYREEE (reference sequence). The CDR3 has 13 amino acids. Between the trimmed V and J ends, which lost 4 bases and 2 bases, there was a span of 8 bases.

CDR3: CAWSAPGAEEKLFF. The CDR3, as DNA: TGTGCCTGGAGTGCGCCGGGGGCTGAAGAAAAACTGTTTTTT. This chain uses TRBV30 with TRBJ1-4; TRBD1 might be the D (6 bases). CDR1 is GTSNPN and CDR2 is SVGIG in the germline V gene (reference sequence). CDR3 length: 14 residues. V dropped 1 base and J dropped 8 bases, with 14 bases sitting between them. The full variable domain, its missing parts supplied by reference TRBV30 and TRBJ1-4, is SQTIHQWPATLVQPVGSPLSLECTVEGTSNPNLYWYRQAAGRGLQLLFYSVGIGQISSEVPQNLSASRPQDRQFILSSKKLLLSDSGFYLCAWSAPGAEEKLFFGSGTQLSVL.

This chain uses TRBV7-9 with TRBJ1-1; the D is unclear. In germline, CDR1 is SEHNR, CDR2 FQNEAQ (reference sequence). The CDR3 is 12 residues long. Between the trimmed V and J ends, which lost 5 bases and 7 bases, there was a span of 11 bases. The DNA for the CDR3 is TGTGCCAGCAGCCTACAGAGAAGTGAAGCTTTCTTT. Amino acids: CASSLQRSEAFF. The complete variable domain, with remaining parts taken from reference TRBV7-9 and TRBJ1-1, reads DTGVSQNPRHKITKRGQNVTFRCDPISEHNRLYWYRQTLGQGPEFLTYFQNEAQLEKSRLLSDRFSAERPKGSFSTLEIQRTEQGDSAMYLCASSLQRSEAFFGQGTRLTVV.

V and J are TRBV5-1 and TRBJ2-7; possibly TRBD1 for D (5 bases). Germline V CDR1 and CDR2: SGHRS, YFSETQ. With 3 bases removed from V and 3 bases from J, the gap between germline ends came to 7 bases. The CDR3 has 12 amino acids. This CDR3 is CASSWQGYEQYF. The CDR3 coding sequence is TGCGCCAGCAGCTGGCAGGGCTACGAGCAGTACTTC.

This chain connects TRBV5-6 to TRBJ2-7; D could derive from TRBD1 or TRBD2 (5 bases each). V lost 5 bases and J 4 bases, leaving 16 bases between the germline ends. CDR3 length: 14 amino acids. The germline V gene has CDR1 SGHDT and CDR2 YYEEEE. The CDR3 DNA sequence: TGTGCCAGCAGATCGACAGTGGGGGTATACGAGCAGTACTTC. Protein: CASRSTVGVYEQYF.

The chain employs TRBV9 and TRBJ2-3; D gene ambiguous. Trimming left V 3 bases short and J 10 bases short, with 18 bases between. The CDR3 loop spans 14 amino acids. Germline lookup yields CDR1 SGDLS and CDR2 YYNGEE. CDR3 bases: TGTGCCAGCAGCGCACCGGAGTACCCAGGTCCGCAGTATTTT. The encoded protein is CASSAPEYPGPQYF.

This chain joins TRBV5-4 and TRBJ2-1; 15 bases fit TRBD2. With V trimmed by 4 bases and J by 7 bases, 3 bases remained unmatched. CDR3 length: 15 residues. In germline, CDR1 is SGHNT, CDR2 YYREEE (reference sequence). CDR3 protein: CASSPGTSGRNEQFF. CDR3 nucleotide sequence: TGTGCCAGCAGCCCGGGGACTAGCGGGAGGAATGAGCAGTTCTTC.

V gene TRBV27 combines with J gene TRBJ1-6, with 7 bases that match TRBD1. With V trimmed by 3 bases and J by 7 bases, 6 bases remained unmatched. The CDR3 spans 15 residues. Germline V gene data show CDR1 as MNHEY and CDR2 as SMNVEV (reference sequence). The CDR3 spells CASSFPPGQNSPLHF. The CDR3 DNA reads as TGTGCCAGCAGTTTTCCTCCGGGACAGAATTCACCCCTCCACTTT.

This sequence joins TRBV6-5 and TRBJ2-6, with D possibly being TRBD1 (5 bases). V was shortened by 10 bases and J by 0 bases, with 10 bases between the two germline ends. Germline V lookup: CDR1 MNHEY, CDR2 SVGAGI. This CDR3 comprises 14 residues. The CDR3 DNA sequence: TGTGCCACCTTAGACAGCTCTGGGGCCAACGTCCTGACTTTC. Translation: CATLDSSGANVLTF.

The count of this clone is one. The chain recombines TRBV9 with TRBJ2-2, with TRBD2 identical over 9 bases. The CDR3 contains 16 residues. With 4 bases clipped from V and 7 bases from J, the junction kept 11 bases outside the gene matches. Looked up from germline, CDR1 is SGDLS and CDR2 is YYNGEE. The CDR3, as DNA: TGTGCCAGCAGCCTACGGACTAGCGACCCCCGCGGGGAGCTGTTTTTT. Its protein is CASSLRTSDPRGELFF.

This clone has only one observation. CDR3 in DNA: TGTGCCAGTAGTTTCCGGACAGGGATGAACACTGAAGCTTTCTTT. This translates into CASSFRTGMNTEAFF. The gene calls are TRBV19 and TRBJ1-1, with 8 bases matching TRBD1. V shed 5 bases and J 0 bases; nucleotides not matched to a gene: 5. CDR3 length: 15 residues. The germline V gene encodes CDR1 LNHDA and CDR2 SQIVND (reference sequence). The whole variable domain, remainder taken from reference TRBV19 and TRBJ1-1, is DGGITQSPKYLFRKEGQNVTLSCEQNLNHDAMYWYRQDPGQGLRLIYYSQIVNDFQKGDIAEGYSVSREKKESFPLTVTSAQKNPTAFYLCASSFRTGMNTEAFFGQGTRLTVV.

The rearrangement links TRBV7-9 to TRBJ1-2, with 9 positions matching TRBD1. V shed 5 bases, J shed 2 bases, and the junction held 3 bases outside the gene matches. Germline CDR1 is SEHNR and CDR2 is FQNEAQ (reference sequence). This CDR3 comprises 14 residues. The CDR3 protein is CASSRTGANYGYTF. Written as DNA, the CDR3 is TGTGCCAGCAGCCGGACAGGGGCGAACTATGGCTACACCTTC.

This clone was seen just once. This sequence joins TRBV15 and TRBJ1-5; D unresolved. Trimming took off 0 bases at V and 0 bases at J, with 21 bases between the two ends. The germline V gene has CDR1 LNHNV and CDR2 YYDKDF (reference sequence). The CDR3 runs 20 residues. The CDR3 sequence is CATSRDSKQSFQYSNQPQHF. CDR3 nucleotides: TGTGCCACCAGCAGAGATTCGAAACAGTCCTTCCAATATAGCAATCAGCCCCAGCATTTT.

V and J are TRBV19 and TRBJ1-5; perhaps TRBD1 as D (5 bases). Germline V gene data show CDR1 as LNHDA and CDR2 as SQIVND (reference sequence). The CDR3 runs to 15 residues. V was cut by 3 bases and J by 6 bases, with 15 bases left in between. The CDR3 nucleotides read TGTGCCAGTAGTATCCTGGGGGTTCGGGGTCAGCCCCAGCATTTT. As protein: CASSILGVRGQPQHF.

This sequence joins TRBV7-9 and TRBJ2-1; maybe TRBD1 (6 bases). CDR3 size: 15 residues. Trimming pared 3 bases from V and 8 bases from J, leaving 17 bases between. CDR1 and CDR2 (germline): SEHNR, FQNEAQ (reference sequence). The CDR3 loop reads CASSFPGDNEHEQFF. CDR3 bases: TGTGCCAGCAGCTTTCCAGGGGACAATGAGCATGAGCAGTTCTTC.

V gene TRBV5-6 combines with J gene TRBJ2-2; possible D gene TRBD2, 5 bases. Germline CDR1 and CDR2: SGHDT and YYEEEE. This CDR3 has 13 amino acids. V was trimmed by 4 bases and J by 7 bases, leaving 11 bases between them. The CDR3, as DNA: TGTGCCAGCAGCCTTGGGCGGGTCGGGGAGCTGTTTTTT. Amino acids: CASSLGRVGELFF.

This rearrangement joins TRBV6-5 to TRBJ2-4, with TRBD1 as a possible D gene (5 bases). V lost 6 bases and J 0 bases, leaving 9 bases between the germline ends. Germline V CDR1 and CDR2: MNHEY, SVGAGI. The CDR3 runs to 14 residues. CDR3 nucleotide sequence: TGTGCCAGCAGCCGCGACAGAGCCAAAAACATTCAGTACTTC. It is translated as CASSRDRAKNIQYF.

This chain uses TRBV12-5 with TRBJ1-5; D is perhaps TRBD1 (6 bases). V lost 8 bases and J 7 bases, leaving 15 bases between the germline ends. Germline V gene sequence: CDR1 LGHNT, CDR2 FRNRAP. The CDR3 sequence is 13 residues long. CDR3 sequence (DNA): TGTGCTAGTCACGGGGGCGAGGGACAGCCCCAGCATTTT. Translation: CASHGGEGQPQHF.

The V and J genes are TRBV6-4 and TRBJ1-1; 7 bases line up with TRBD1. Losses at the gene ends were 6 bases for V and 0 bases for J; bases not matched to a gene: 4. The CDR3 loop spans 14 amino acids. Germline-derived CDR1 and CDR2 are MRHNA and SNTAGT. This CDR3 is CASRGDSMNTEAFF. The CDR3 coding sequence is TGTGCCAGCAGGGGGGACAGTATGAACACTGAAGCTTTCTTT.

The chain carries TRBV30 and TRBJ1-3; D may be TRBD1 (5 bases). Looked up from germline, CDR1 is GTSNPN and CDR2 is SVGIG (reference sequence). Between the trimmed V and J ends, which lost 6 bases and 3 bases, there was a span of 12 bases. This CDR3 has 13 amino acids. The CDR3 DNA reads TGTGCCTGTTACGGGACTCTTGGAAACACCATATATTTT. The encoded protein is CACYGTLGNTIYF.

V usage is TRBV5-1 and J usage is TRBJ2-7; possible D gene TRBD2, 7 bases. Trimming removed 4 bases from V and 0 bases from J, with 14 bases in between. CDR3 length: 15 residues. The V gene's germline CDR1 is SGHRS and CDR2 YFSETQ. DNA for the CDR3: TGCGCCAGCAGCCCATTTAGGGGGGGCTCCTACGAGCAGTACTTC. This sequence encodes CASSPFRGGSYEQYF.

CDR3 sequence (DNA): TGTGCCAGTAGTATTAGCGGGGTGCTAGACGATGAGCAGTTCTTC. It yields the protein CASSISGVLDDEQFF. The rearrangement links TRBV19 to TRBJ2-1, with TRBD2 matching 8 bases. The V gene's germline CDR1 is LNHDA and CDR2 SQIVND (reference sequence). The V and J ends lost 3 bases and 8 bases, in that order; junction bases with no gene match: 9. This CDR3 is built from 15 residues.

The rearrangement uses TRBV6-1 and TRBJ2-2; TRBD1 aligns across 11 bases. Trimming cost V 11 bases and J 4 bases; bases outside gene matches: 6. The CDR3 contains 14 residues. Germline CDR1 and CDR2: MNHNS and SASEGT. CDR3 coding DNA: TGTGCCGGACGGACAGGGGGCAGCACCGGGGAGCTGTTTTTT. Its protein product is CAGRTGGSTGELFF.

J is TRBJ2-1 and V is TRBV6-1, with TRBD2 matching 10 bases. The CDR3 loop spans 15 amino acids. The germline CDR1 and CDR2 sequences are MNHNS and SASEGT. The junction had 9 bases not matched to a gene; V was cut back by 7 bases and J by 6 bases. The CDR3 coding sequence is TGTGCCAGCAACTTTAGGGCTAGCGGGAGCAATGAGCAGTTCTTC. It encodes CASNFRASGSNEQFF.

The chain uses TRBV2 and TRBJ2-7; D gene ambiguous. The CDR3 is made up of 12 amino acids. Germline V gives CDR1 SNHLY, CDR2 FYNNEI. The ends were cut back, 7 bases at V and 2 bases at J, with 9 bases in the middle. CDR3 sequence reads: CASTDSTYEQYF. CDR3 coding DNA: TGTGCCAGCACTGATTCCACCTACGAGCAGTACTTC.